This TCR beta chain was documented in a study of cytomegalovirus exposure and HLA in healthy donors. Study background: Early released data had about 85 million unique TCRs, all coming from HLA-typed donors. Researchers found that under 90% of some 400 genotyped donors fell within the Caucasian-associated ancestry cluster.

The V gene end was trimmed by 1 base and the J gene end by 0 bases; junction bases not matched to a gene: 5. Germline loops: CDR1 SGHVS, CDR2 FNYEAQ. CDR3 length: 16 amino acids. Primers for the PCR totalled 60 Vbeta and 13 Jbeta. The assay was immunoSEQ multiplex PCR, and TCRdb's table has in-frame clones only and misses some. The table shows over 65,000 clones, with roughly 80% occurring only once. The origin of this receptor is a human donor in good health. The chain links TRBV7-6 to TRBJ1-2; the match to TRBD1 covers 7 bases. Sequenced material: PBMCs. The CDR3: CASSLVSGTANYGYTF. As DNA, the CDR3 is TGTGCCAGCAGCTTAGTATCGGGGACAGCTAACTATGGCTACACCTTC.